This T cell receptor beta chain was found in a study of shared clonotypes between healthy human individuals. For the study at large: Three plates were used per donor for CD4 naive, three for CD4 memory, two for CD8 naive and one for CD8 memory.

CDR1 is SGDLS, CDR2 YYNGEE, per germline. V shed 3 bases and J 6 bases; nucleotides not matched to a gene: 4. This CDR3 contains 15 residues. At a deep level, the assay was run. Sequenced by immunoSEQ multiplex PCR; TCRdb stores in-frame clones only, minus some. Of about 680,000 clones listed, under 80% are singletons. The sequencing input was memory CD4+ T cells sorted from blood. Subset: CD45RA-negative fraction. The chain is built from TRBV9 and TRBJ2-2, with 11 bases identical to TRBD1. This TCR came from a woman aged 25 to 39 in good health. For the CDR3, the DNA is TGTGCCAGCAGCGAATCGGGACAGGGGGCCGGGGAGCTGTTTTTT. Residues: CASSESGQGAGELFF. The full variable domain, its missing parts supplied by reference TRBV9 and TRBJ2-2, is DSGVTQTPKHLITATGQRVTLRCSPRSGDLSVYWYQQSLDQGLQFLIQYYNGEERAKGNILERFSAQQFPDLHSELNLSSLELGDSALYFCASSESGQGAGELFFGEGSRLTVL.